This TCR beta chain was recorded in a study of T cell responses to AZD1222 COVID-19 vaccine. For this clone: Its antigen is as yet unknown.

Study-level findings and limits: Most donors were white British, females outnumbered males, and clonal diversity was possibly underestimated. Unmutated variant regions are reportedly the target of nearly half of TCRs that are spike-specific. Spike-specific TCR repertoires showed rising breadth and depth after two AZD1222 doses.

The repertoire was sequenced with immunoSEQ multiplex PCR; TCRdb's copy has only in-frame clones and lacks some. The sample yields around 140,000 clones, approximately 91% seen once. Sequenced here: peripheral blood, sampled on day 0 of AZD1222 vaccination. The clonotype was recovered from an adult in good health.

This CDR3 is CASSEDTGELFF. The CDR3 nucleotides read TGTGCCAGCAGTGAAGACACCGGGGAGCTGTTTTTT. This sequence joins TRBV2 and TRBJ2-2; D not resolved. The CDR3 length is 12 residues. Trimming left V 1 base short and J 3 bases short, with 0 bases between. CDR1 is SNHLY, CDR2 FYNNEI, per germline.